The source of this TCR beta chain is a study of CD8 T cells in ankylosing spondylitis. This CDR3 has 13 residues. Germline CDR1 is SQVTM and CDR2 is ANQGSEA. V dropped 4 bases and J dropped 4; count of bases not matched to a gene: 0. This clonotype has a count of ten or more. Each CDR3 protein gets one entry after TCRdb re-called the 5' RACE reads with MiXCR. Of some 140,000 distinct CDR3 sequences listed, 7% to 10% are singletons. The TCR originated in a male donor with ankylosing spondylitis. The V call is TRBV29-1, the J call TRBJ2-3; 12 nucleotides line up with TRBD2. Sequenced: synovial fluid, either unsorted or a sorted T cell fraction (not recorded which). The CDR3 region has the DNA TGCAGCGTTGGACTAGCGGGAGCAGATACGCAGTATTTT. It is translated as CSVGLAGADTQYF.